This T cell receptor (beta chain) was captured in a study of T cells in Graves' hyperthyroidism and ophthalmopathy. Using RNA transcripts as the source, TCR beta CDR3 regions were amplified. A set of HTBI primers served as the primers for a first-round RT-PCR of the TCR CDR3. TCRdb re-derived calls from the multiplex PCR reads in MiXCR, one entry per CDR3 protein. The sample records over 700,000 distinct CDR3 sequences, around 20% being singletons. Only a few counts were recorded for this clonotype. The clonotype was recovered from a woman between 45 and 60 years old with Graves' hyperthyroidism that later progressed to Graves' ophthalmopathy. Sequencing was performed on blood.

This CDR3 is CASSLFPGTSTDTQYF. The CDR3 DNA follows: TGCGCCAGCAGCTTGTTCCCTGGGACGAGCACAGATACGCAGTATTTT. The rearrangement joins TRBV5-1 to TRBJ2-3; D is possibly TRBD1 or TRBD2 (5 bases each). This CDR3 has 16 amino acids. The V gene's germline CDR1 is SGHRS and CDR2 YFSETQ. Trimming pared 1 base from V and 0 bases from J, leaving 12 bases between. Together with reference TRBV5-1 and TRBJ2-3, the CDR3 gives the full variable domain: KAGVTQTPRYLIKTRGQQVTLSCSPISGHRSVSWYQQTPGQGLQFLFEYFSETQRNKGNFPGRFSGRQFSNSRSEMNVSTLELGDSALYLCASSLFPGTSTDTQYFGPGTRLTVL.